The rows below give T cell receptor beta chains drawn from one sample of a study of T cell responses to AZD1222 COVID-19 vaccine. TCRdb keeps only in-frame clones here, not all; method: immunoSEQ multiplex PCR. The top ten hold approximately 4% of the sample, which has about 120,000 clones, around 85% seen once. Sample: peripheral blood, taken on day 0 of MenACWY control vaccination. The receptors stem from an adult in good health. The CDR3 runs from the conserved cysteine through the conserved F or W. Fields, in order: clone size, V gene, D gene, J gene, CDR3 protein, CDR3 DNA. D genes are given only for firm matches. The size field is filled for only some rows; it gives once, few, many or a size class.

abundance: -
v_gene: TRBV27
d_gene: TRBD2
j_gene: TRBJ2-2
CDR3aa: CASRTSGSSGGANTGELFF
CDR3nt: TGTGCCAGCAGAACCTCCGGGTCTAGCGGGGGCGCGAACACCGGGGAGCTGTTTTTT

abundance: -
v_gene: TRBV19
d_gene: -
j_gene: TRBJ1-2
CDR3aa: CASSLGSRAGYTF
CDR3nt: TGTGCCAGTAGCCTCGGGTCCAGGGCTGGCTACACCTTC

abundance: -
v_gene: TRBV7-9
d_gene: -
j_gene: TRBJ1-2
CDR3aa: CASSLGRYQDYGYTF
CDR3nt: TGTGCCAGCAGCTTAGGACGGTATCAGGACTATGGCTACACCTTC

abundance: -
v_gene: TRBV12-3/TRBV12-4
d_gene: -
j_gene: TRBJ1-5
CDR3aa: CASSLGSNQPQHF
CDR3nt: TGTGCCAGCAGTTTAGGCAGCAATCAGCCCCAGCATTTT

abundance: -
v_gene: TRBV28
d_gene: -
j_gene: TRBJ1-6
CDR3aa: CASSLGTRYNSPLHF
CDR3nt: TGTGCCAGCAGTTTAGGGACCCGTTATAATTCACCCCTCCACTTT

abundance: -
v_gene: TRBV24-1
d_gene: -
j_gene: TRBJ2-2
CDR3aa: CATSDLTHIGLFF
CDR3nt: TGTGCCACCAGTGATCTGACCCATATAGGGCTGTTTTTT

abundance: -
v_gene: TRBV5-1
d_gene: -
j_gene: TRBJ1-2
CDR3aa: CASSLDGQPNYGYTF
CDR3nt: TGCGCCAGCAGCTTGGACGGACAGCCCAACTATGGCTACACCTTC

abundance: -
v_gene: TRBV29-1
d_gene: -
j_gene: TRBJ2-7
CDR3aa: CSVVSGADYEQYF
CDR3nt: TGCAGCGTTGTATCAGGGGCGGACTACGAGCAGTACTTC

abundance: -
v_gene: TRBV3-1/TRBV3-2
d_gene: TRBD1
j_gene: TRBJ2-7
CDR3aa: CASSQPGTGTYEQYF
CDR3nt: TGTGCCAGCAGCCAACCCGGGACAGGGACCTACGAGCAGTACTTC

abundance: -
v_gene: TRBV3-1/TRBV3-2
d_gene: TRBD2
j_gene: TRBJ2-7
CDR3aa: CASSHETSGRMF
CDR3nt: TGTGCCAGCAGCCATGAAACTAGCGGGAGAATGTTC

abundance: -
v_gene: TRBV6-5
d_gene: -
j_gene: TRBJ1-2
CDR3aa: CASSYRASGSGYTF
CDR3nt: TGTGCCAGCAGTTACCGCGCATCAGGTAGTGGCTACACCTTC

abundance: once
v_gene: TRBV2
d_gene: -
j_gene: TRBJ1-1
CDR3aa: CASSEQGRNTEAFF
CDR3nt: TGTGCCAGCAGTGAACAGGGTAGGAACACTGAAGCTTTCTTT

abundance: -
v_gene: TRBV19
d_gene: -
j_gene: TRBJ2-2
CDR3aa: CATSRGAFTGELFF
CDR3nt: TGTGCCACCTCCCGGGGGGCCTTCACCGGGGAGCTGTTTTTT

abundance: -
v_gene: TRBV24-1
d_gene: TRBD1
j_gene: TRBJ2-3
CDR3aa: CATAGTVTDTQYF
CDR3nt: TGTGCCACCGCCGGGACAGTCACAGATACGCAGTATTTT

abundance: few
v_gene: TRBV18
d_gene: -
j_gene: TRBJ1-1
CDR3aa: CASSLRRGEGTEAFF
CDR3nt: TGTGCCAGCTCACTCCGGAGAGGGGAAGGCACTGAAGCTTTCTTT

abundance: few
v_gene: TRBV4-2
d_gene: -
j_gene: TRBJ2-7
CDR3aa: CASSRHNRDGEQYF
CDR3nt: TGTGCCAGCAGCCGCCACAACAGGGACGGCGAGCAGTACTTC

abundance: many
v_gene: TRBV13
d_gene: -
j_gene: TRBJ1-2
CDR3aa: CASSPEEGGHRYSLNYGYTF
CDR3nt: TGTGCCAGCAGCCCAGAGGAAGGAGGGCACCGATACTCCCTAAACTATGGCTACACCTTC

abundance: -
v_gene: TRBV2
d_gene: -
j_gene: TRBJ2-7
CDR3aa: CASASVDYEQYF
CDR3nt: TGTGCCAGTGCGTCGGTCGATTACGAGCAGTACTTC

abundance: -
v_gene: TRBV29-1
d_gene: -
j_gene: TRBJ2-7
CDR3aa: CSAGGTESYEQYF
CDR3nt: TGCAGCGCCGGAGGAACAGAGTCCTACGAGCAGTACTTC

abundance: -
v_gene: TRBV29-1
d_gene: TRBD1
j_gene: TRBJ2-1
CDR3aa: CSLTSGQAYNEQFF
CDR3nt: TGCAGCCTAACCTCGGGACAGGCCTACAATGAGCAGTTCTTC

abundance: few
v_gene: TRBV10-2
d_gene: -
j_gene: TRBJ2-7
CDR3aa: CASPVPGNYEQYF
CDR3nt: TGCGCCAGCCCTGTCCCGGGGAACTACGAGCAGTACTTC

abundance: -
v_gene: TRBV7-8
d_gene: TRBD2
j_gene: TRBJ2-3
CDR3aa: CASSYLGLAGTDTQYF
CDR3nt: TGTGCCAGCAGCTACCTTGGGCTAGCGGGCACAGATACGCAGTATTTT

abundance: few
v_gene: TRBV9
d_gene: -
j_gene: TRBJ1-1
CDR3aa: CASSVDQGSLNTEAFF
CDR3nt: TGTGCCAGCAGCGTAGACCAGGGGAGTCTGAACACTGAAGCTTTCTTT

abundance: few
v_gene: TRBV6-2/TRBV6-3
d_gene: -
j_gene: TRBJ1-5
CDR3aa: CASSTDIQPQHF
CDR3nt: TGTGCCAGCAGTACGGACATACAGCCCCAGCATTTT

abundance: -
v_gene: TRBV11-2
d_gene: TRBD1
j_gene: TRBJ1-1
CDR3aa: CASSLTGGVAEAFF
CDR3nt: TGTGCCAGCAGCTTGACAGGGGGGGTGGCTGAAGCTTTCTTT

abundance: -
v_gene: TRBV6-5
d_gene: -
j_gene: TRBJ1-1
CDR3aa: CASSYNRFYTEAFF
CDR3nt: TGTGCCAGCAGTTACAACAGGTTCTACACTGAAGCTTTCTTT

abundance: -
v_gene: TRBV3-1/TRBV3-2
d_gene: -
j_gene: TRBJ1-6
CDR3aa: CASSQEGSNSPLHF
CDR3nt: TGTGCCAGCAGCCAAGAAGGCAGTAATTCACCCCTCCACTTT

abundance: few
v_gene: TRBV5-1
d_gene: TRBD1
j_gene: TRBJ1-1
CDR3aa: CASSLGSTGSGTEAFF
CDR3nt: TGCGCCAGCAGCTTGGGGTCGACAGGGTCGGGCACTGAAGCTTTCTTT

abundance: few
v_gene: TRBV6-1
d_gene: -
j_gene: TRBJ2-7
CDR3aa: CASSEPGASYEQYF
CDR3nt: TGTGCCAGCAGTGAACCCGGGGCTTCCTACGAGCAGTACTTC

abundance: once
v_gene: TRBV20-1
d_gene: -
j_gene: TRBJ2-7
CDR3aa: CSTGFAYEQYF
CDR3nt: TGCAGTACGGGCTTCGCCTACGAGCAGTACTTC

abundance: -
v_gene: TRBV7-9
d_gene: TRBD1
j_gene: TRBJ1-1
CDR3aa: CASSFRQGPLDTEAFF
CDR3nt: TGTGCCAGCAGCTTTCGACAGGGGCCGTTAGACACTGAAGCTTTCTTT

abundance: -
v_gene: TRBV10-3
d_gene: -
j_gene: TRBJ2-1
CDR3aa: CAISEPSQGGSIADEQFF
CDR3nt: TGTGCCATCAGTGAGCCAAGCCAGGGTGGTTCGATAGCGGATGAGCAGTTCTTC

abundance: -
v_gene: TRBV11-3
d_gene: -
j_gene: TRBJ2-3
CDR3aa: CASSSGLTDTQYF
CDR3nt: TGTGCCAGCAGCTCAGGGTTAACAGATACGCAGTATTTT

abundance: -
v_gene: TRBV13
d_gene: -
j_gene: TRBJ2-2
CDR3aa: CASSLGRSTGELFF
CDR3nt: TGTGCCAGCAGCTTAGGGCGGAGCACCGGGGAGCTGTTTTTT

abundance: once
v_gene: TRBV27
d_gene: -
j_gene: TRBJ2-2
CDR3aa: CASTAHTGELFF
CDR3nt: TGTGCCAGCACGGCTCACACCGGGGAGCTGTTTTTT

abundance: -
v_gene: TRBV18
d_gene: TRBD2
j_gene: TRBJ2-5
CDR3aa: CASSPPRLAKQETQYF
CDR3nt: TGTGCCAGCTCACCCCCTAGACTAGCGAAACAAGAGACCCAGTACTTC

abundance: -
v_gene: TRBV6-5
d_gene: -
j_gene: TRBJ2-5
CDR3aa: CASSYSTGQETQYF
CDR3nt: TGTGCCAGCAGTTACTCGACAGGCCAAGAGACCCAGTACTTC

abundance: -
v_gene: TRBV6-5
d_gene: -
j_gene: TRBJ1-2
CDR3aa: CASSLGQNQPYGYTF
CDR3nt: TGTGCCAGCAGTCTGGGACAAAATCAGCCCTATGGCTACACCTTC

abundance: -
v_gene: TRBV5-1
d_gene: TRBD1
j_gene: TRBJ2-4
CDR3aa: CASSLDPGQLAKNIQYF
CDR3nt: TGCGCCAGCAGCTTGGATCCGGGACAGCTAGCCAAAAACATTCAGTACTTC

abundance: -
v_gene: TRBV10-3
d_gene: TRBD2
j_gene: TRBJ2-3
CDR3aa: CAISEFGGGTDTQYF
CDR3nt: TGTGCCATCAGTGAGTTTGGCGGGGGGACAGATACGCAGTATTTT

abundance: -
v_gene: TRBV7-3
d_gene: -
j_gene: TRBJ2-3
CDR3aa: CASSPLGGGTDTQYF
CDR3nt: TGTGCCAGCAGCCCCTTGGGGGGCGGCACAGATACGCAGTATTTT

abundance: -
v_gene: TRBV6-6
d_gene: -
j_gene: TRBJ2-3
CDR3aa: CASSYTPNTDTQYF
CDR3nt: TGTGCCAGCAGTTACACCCCCAACACAGATACGCAGTATTTT

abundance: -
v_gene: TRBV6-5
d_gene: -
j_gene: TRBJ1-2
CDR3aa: CASSRNYGYTF
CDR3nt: TGTGCCAGCAGTCGGAACTATGGCTACACCTTC

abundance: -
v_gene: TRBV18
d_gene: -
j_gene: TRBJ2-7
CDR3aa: CASSPPSAGPSSYEQYF
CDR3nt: TGTGCCAGCTCACCACCGAGCGCAGGTCCCAGCTCCTACGAGCAGTACTTC

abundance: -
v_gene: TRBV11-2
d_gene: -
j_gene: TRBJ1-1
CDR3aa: CASSLAEALTAFF
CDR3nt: TGTGCCAGCAGCTTAGCCGAGGCCCTGACAGCTTTCTTT

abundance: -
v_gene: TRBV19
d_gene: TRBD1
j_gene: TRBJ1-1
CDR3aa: CASSIDRQGLAFF
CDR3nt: TGTGCCAGTAGTATAGACCGACAGGGGTTGGCTTTCTTT